Below, one TCR beta chain is given with its context. Germline V gene data show CDR1 as GTSNPN and CDR2 as SVGIG (reference sequence). V gave up 5 bases and J gave up 10 bases, with 17 bases separating them. The CDR3 has 13 residues. These data come from a study of a mutant IDH1 vaccine in newly diagnosed glioma. On the study more broadly: Treated patients, averaging around 40 years, were around 62% male and around 38% female. The therapy given earlier, which was standard therapy, consisted of radiotherapy, temozolomide, or both, and most of the patients received both.

Generated by immunoSEQ multiplex PCR, the TCRdb table keeps only in-frame clones and is missing some. The data hold about 67,000 clones, with over 70% observed a single time. Time point given: baseline, week 1 (first vaccination visit). Treatment meaning: pre-vaccination baseline after standard-of-care therapy. Those who donated had recent WHO grade 3 or 4 IDH1-mutant, ATRX-lost astrocytomas. The sequences come from peripheral blood mononuclear cells (PBMCs), collected from a glioma patient treated with radiotherapy, temozolomide or both. The clonotype comes from a woman between 18 and 30 years old with glioma. Some clones in this sample may be carry-over from other donors' samples. The chain couples TRBV30 to TRBJ1-4; D call uncertain. The CDR3 spells CAWGERADGKLFF. The DNA of the CDR3 is TGTGCCTGGGGGGAGCGAGCCGACGGAAAACTGTTTTTT. Filled out from reference TRBV30 and TRBJ1-4, the complete variable domain reads SQTIHQWPATLVQPVGSPLSLECTVEGTSNPNLYWYRQAAGRGLQLLFYSVGIGQISSEVPQNLSASRPQDRQFILSSKKLLLSDSGFYLCAWGERADGKLFFGSGTQLSVL.